A single T cell receptor beta chain is shown here with its context. The antigen is not known. This sample stems from a study of OX40 agonist ivuxolimab in advanced cancers. Study-level background: Melanoma, hepatocellular carcinoma, head and neck or renal cell cancer occurred in dose-escalation patients. Study-wide findings and caveats: Among the least clonally expanded were partial responders at 0.1-3.0 mg/kg. Averaging showed that CD8+ T cells had more expanded clones than CD4+ did.

Sequencing used immunoSEQ multiplex PCR; TCRdb keeps in-frame clones, though not all of them. The sample carries about 100,000 clones, 89% recorded once. This CDR3 comprises 15 residues. CDR1 and CDR2 (germline): MNHNS, SASEGT. The V end lost 6 bases, the J end lost 4 bases, and 15 bases lay between the germline ends. Sequences were derived from CD4+ or CD8+ T cells sorted from blood, sampled in a trial of the OX40 agonist ivuxolimab. The source of this sequence is an adult with an advanced solid tumor such as melanoma, head and neck, liver or kidney cancer. V and J are TRBV6-1 and TRBJ2-2; D tentatively reads TRBD1 or TRBD2 (5 bases each). The chain's CDR3 is CASSVRGAGTGELFF. CDR3 DNA: TGTGCCAGCAGCGTGCGAGGGGCCGGCACCGGGGAGCTGTTTTTT.